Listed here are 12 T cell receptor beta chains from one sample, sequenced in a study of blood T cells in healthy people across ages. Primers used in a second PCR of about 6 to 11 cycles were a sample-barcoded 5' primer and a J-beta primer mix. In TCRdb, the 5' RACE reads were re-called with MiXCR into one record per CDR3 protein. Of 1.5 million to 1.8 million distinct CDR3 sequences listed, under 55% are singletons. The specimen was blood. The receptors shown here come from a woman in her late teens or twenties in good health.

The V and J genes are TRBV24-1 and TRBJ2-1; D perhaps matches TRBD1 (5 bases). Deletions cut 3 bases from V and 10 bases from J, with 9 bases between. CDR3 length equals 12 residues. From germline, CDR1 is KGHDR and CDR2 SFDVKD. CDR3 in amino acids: CATSDPNREQFF. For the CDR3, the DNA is TGTGCCACCAGTGATCCCAACAGGGAGCAGTTCTTC.

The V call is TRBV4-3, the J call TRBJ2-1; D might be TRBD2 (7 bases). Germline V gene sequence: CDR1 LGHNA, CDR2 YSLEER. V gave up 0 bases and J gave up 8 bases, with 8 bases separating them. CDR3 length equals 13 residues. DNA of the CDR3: TGCGCCAGCAGCCAAGACGGGGGGCATGAGCAGTTCTTC. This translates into CASSQDGGHEQFF.

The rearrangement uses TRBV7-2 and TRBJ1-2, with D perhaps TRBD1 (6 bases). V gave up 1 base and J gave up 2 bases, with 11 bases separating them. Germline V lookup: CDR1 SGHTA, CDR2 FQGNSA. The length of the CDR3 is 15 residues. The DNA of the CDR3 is TGTGCCAGCAGCTTAGAAAGGGGGGTGAACTATGGCTACACCTTC. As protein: CASSLERGVNYGYTF. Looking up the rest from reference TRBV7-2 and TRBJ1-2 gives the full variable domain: GAGVSQSPSNKVTEKGKDVELRCDPISGHTALYWYRQSLGQGLEFLIYFQGNSAPDKSGLPSDRFSAERTGGSVSTLTIQRTQQEDSAVYLCASSLERGVNYGYTFGSGTRLTVV.

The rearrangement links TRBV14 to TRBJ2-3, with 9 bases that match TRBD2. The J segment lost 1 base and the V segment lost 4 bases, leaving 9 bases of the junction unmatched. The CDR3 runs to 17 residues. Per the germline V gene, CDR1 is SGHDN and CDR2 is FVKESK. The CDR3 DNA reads TGTGCCAGCAGCCCCCGGCTAGCGGGATATGGCACAGATACGCAGTATTTT. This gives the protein CASSPRLAGYGTDTQYF.

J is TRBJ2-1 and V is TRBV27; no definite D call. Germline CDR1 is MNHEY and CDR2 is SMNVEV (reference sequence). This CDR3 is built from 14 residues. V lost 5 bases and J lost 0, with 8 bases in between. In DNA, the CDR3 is TGTGCCAGCAGTACCCAGCGCTCCTACAATGAGCAGTTCTTC. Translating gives CASSTQRSYNEQFF.

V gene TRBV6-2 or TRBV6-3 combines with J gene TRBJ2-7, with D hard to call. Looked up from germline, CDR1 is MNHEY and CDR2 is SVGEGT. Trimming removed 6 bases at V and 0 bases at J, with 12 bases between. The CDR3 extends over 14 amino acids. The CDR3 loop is CASRTDWSSYEQYF. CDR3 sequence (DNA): TGTGCCAGCAGGACCGACTGGAGCTCCTACGAGCAGTACTTC.

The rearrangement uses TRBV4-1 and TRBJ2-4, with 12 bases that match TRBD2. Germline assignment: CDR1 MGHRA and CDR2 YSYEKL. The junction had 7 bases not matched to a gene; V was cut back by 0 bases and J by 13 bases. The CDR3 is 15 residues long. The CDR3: CASSQELAGGREQYF. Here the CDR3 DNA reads TGCGCCAGCAGCCAAGAGCTAGCGGGGGGGAGAGAGCAGTACTTC.

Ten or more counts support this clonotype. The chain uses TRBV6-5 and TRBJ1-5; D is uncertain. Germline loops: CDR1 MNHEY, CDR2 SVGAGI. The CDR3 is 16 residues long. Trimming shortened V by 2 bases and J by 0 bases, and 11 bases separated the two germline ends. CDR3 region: CASSYEGSYSNQPQHF. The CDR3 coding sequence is TGTGCCAGCAGTTACGAAGGCAGCTATAGCAATCAGCCCCAGCATTTT.

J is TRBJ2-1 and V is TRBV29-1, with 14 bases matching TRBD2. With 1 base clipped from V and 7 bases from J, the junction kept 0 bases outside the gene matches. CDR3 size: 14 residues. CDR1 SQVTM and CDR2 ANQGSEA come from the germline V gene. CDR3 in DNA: TGCAGCGTTGAAGGGACTAGCGGGAGGAATGAGCAGTTCTTC. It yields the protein CSVEGTSGRNEQFF.

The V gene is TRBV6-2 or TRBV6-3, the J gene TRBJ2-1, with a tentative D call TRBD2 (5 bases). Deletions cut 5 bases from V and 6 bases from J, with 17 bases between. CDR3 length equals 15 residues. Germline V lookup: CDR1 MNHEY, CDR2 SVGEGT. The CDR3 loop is CASSHPRRLGNEQFF. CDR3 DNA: TGTGCCAGCAGTCACCCGAGGAGGTTGGGCAATGAGCAGTTCTTC.

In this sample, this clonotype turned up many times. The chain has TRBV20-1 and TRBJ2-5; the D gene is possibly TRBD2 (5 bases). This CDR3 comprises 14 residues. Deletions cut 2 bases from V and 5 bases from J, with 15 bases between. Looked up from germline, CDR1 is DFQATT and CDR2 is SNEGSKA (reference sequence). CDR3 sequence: CSARLSGQTETQYF. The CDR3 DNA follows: TGCAGTGCTAGACTGAGCGGCCAGACGGAGACCCAGTACTTC.

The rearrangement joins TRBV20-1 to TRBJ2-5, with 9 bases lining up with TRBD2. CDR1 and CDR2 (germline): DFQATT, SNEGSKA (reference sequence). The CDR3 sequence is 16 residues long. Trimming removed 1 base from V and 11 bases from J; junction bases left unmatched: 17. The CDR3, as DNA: TGCAGTGCTAGAGGGTCCGCGGGGGGGACTTACAATGAGCAGTACTTC. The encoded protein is CSARGSAGGTYNEQYF.